A single sample gave rise to the 28 T cell receptor beta chains below, sequenced in a study of T cells after yellow fever vaccination. MiXCR was run by TCRdb on the 5' RACE reads, yielding one entry per CDR3 protein. The profile shows 200,000 or so distinct CDR3 sequences, approximately 6.7% of them singletons. The specimen was CD4+ T cells sorted from PBMCs, collected on the day of the yellow fever booster vaccination. The receptors come from a man younger than 40 who received the YFV17D yellow fever vaccine.

This clonotype was counted many times. J is TRBJ2-1 and V is TRBV7-9; D may be TRBD2 (5 bases). Germline loops: CDR1 SEHNR, CDR2 FQNEAQ (reference sequence). Trimming took off 6 bases at V and 6 bases at J, with 15 bases between the two ends. The CDR3 runs 14 residues. CDR3 region: CASRPHGMANEQFF. DNA of the CDR3: TGTGCCAGCAGACCGCACGGGATGGCCAATGAGCAGTTCTTC.

The genes are TRBV11-2 and TRBJ1-1; 8 nucleotides line up with TRBD1. Per germline, CDR1 SGHAT and CDR2 FQNNGV. V was pared by 5 bases and J by 13 bases, with 12 bases of the junction left unmatched. The CDR3 totals 13 residues. The CDR3 nucleotides are TGTGCCAGCAGCCCCCGACAGGGGCTGGGTGATTTCTTT. It yields the protein CASSPRQGLGDFF. Full variable domain (missing parts from reference TRBV11-2 and TRBJ1-1): EAGVAQSPRYKIIEKRQSVAFWCNPISGHATLYWYQQILGQGPKLLIQFQNNGVVDDSQLPKDRFSAERLKGVDSTLKIQPAKLEDSAVYLCASSPRQGLGDFFGQGTRLTVV.

This clonotype was counted ten times or more. This chain uses TRBV20-1 with TRBJ2-1; TRBD2 matches 10 bases. This CDR3 comprises 14 residues. Germline CDR1 reads DFQATT; CDR2 reads SNEGSKA (reference sequence). Trimming cost V 2 bases and J 5 bases; bases outside gene matches: 3. DNA of the CDR3: TGCAGTGCTAGACTAGCGGGAGCGCACAATGAGCAGTTCTTC. Its translation is CSARLAGAHNEQFF.

This clonotype was seen only a few times. The chain carries TRBV4-2 and TRBJ2-3, with 15 bases matching TRBD2. Germline V gene lookup returns CDR1 LGHNA and CDR2 YNFKEQ. The CDR3 is 19 amino acids. V was pared by 2 bases and J by 3 bases, with 9 bases of the junction left unmatched. The CDR3 protein is CASSQTLGTSGRRTDTQYF. The DNA for the CDR3 is TGTGCCAGCAGCCAAACTCTAGGGACTAGCGGGAGGAGGACAGATACGCAGTATTTT.

As regards this clonotype: A much larger clone lies one base from this, so it may be a read error. This chain links TRBV4-2 with TRBJ2-4, with 10 nucleotides matching TRBD1. Losses at the gene ends were 3 bases for V and 6 bases for J; bases not matched to a gene: 5. The length of the CDR3 is 15 residues. Germline V gene data show CDR1 as LGHNA and CDR2 as YNFKEQ. The CDR3 DNA is TGTGCCAGCAGCCACTCGGGACAGGGGAGAAACATTCAGTACTTC. Its protein product is CASSHSGQGRNIQYF.

This clonotype was observed a few times. The gene calls are TRBV6-1 and TRBJ2-7, with TRBD2 matching 10 bases. V gave up 6 bases and J gave up 0 bases; unmatched junction bases: 8. Looked up from germline, CDR1 is MNHNS and CDR2 is SASEGT. The CDR3 runs to 16 residues. CDR3 in DNA: TGTGCCAGCAGCTCTGGACTAGCGGAGTACTCCTACGAGCAGTACTTC. It specifies CASSSGLAEYSYEQYF.

The sample holds a few counts of this clonotype. The chain couples TRBV5-1 to TRBJ2-7; no clear D gene. Trimming stripped 3 bases from V and 3 bases from J, with 4 bases between. Germline V gene lookup returns CDR1 SGHRS and CDR2 YFSETQ. This CDR3 spans 11 amino acids. CDR3 amino acids: CASSWNYEQYF. The CDR3 DNA follows: TGCGCCAGCAGCTGGAACTACGAGCAGTACTTC.

A few counts support this clonotype. CDR3 in amino acids: CASSLFRLADTQYF. The CDR3 DNA reads TGTGCCAGCAGTTTATTTAGACTAGCAGATACGCAGTATTTT. This chain uses TRBV27 with TRBJ2-3; possibly TRBD2 for D (6 bases). Trimming left V 1 base short and J 4 bases short, with 9 bases between. The CDR3 has 14 residues. The germline V gene has CDR1 MNHEY and CDR2 SMNVEV (reference sequence).

This clonotype was counted ten times or more. This chain connects TRBV19 to TRBJ2-1; no clear D. V was trimmed by 4 bases and J by 7 bases, leaving 8 bases between them. Germline V gene lookup returns CDR1 LNHDA and CDR2 SQIVND (reference sequence). The CDR3 contains 12 residues. CDR3 protein: CASSKVANEQFF. CDR3 sequence (DNA): TGTGCCAGTAGTAAAGTAGCAAATGAGCAGTTCTTC.

The sample holds many counts of this clonotype. The chain couples TRBV10-3 to TRBJ1-1, with 8 bases that match TRBD1. This CDR3 has 14 amino acids. With 6 bases clipped from V and 1 base from J, the junction kept 4 bases outside the gene matches. Per the germline V gene, CDR1 is ENHRY and CDR2 is SYGVKD. Here the CDR3 reads CAIRPDRENTEAFF. The CDR3 DNA is TGTGCCATCAGGCCGGACAGGGAGAACACTGAAGCTTTCTTT.

The chain combines TRBV27 with TRBJ2-7; 8 nucleotides line up with TRBD2. After removal of 3 bases from V and 6 bases from J, the junction contained 10 bases not matched to a gene. The length of the CDR3 is 15 residues. The germline V gene encodes CDR1 MNHEY and CDR2 SMNVEV (reference sequence). The CDR3 is CASSLFGRGNSEQYF. The CDR3 DNA is TGTGCCAGCAGTTTGTTCGGGAGGGGGAATAGCGAGCAGTACTTC.

This clonotype was picked up a small number of times. The rearrangement links TRBV7-3 to TRBJ2-5; 10 bases are shared with TRBD2. Losses at the gene ends were 0 bases for V and 2 bases for J; bases not matched to a gene: 3. This CDR3 region has 16 residues. Germline V gene lookup returns CDR1 SGHTA and CDR2 FQGTGA. The CDR3 is CASSLTASGGQETQYF. The CDR3 DNA reads TGTGCCAGCAGCTTAACGGCTAGCGGGGGACAAGAGACCCAGTACTTC.

This chain connects TRBV9 to TRBJ1-1; a weak D match, TRBD1 (5 bases). Trimming shortened V by 4 bases and J by 0 bases, and 16 bases separated the two germline ends. The germline V gene has CDR1 SGDLS and CDR2 YYNGEE. The CDR3 is 16 amino acids. The CDR3, as DNA: TGTGCCAGCAGCCTCGATTCCGGGGGTATGAACACTGAAGCTTTCTTT. Encoded protein: CASSLDSGGMNTEAFF.

This clonotype has at least ten counts. The chain has TRBV5-1 and TRBJ2-1; a possible D gene is TRBD2 (9 bases). Trimming removed 4 bases at V and 6 bases at J, with 23 bases between. From germline, CDR1 is SGHRS and CDR2 YFSETQ. This CDR3 has 17 amino acids. In DNA form, the CDR3 reads TGCGCCAGCAGCGCAGGACAGGGCGTAGCGGGAGTCAATGAGCAGTTCTTC. Translating it yields CASSAGQGVAGVNEQFF.

The chain couples TRBV29-1 to TRBJ2-1; no clear D gene. Per the germline V gene, CDR1 is SQVTM and CDR2 is ANQGSEA. This CDR3 is 11 amino acids long. V was cut by 7 bases and J by 8 bases, with 12 bases left in between. For the CDR3, the DNA is TGCAGCGCCCTTAAGGGCGATGAGCAGTTCTTC. Translation gives CSALKGDEQFF.

V is TRBV12-3 or TRBV12-4 and J is TRBJ2-6; D is ambiguous. The CDR3 is made up of 15 amino acids. The V end was cut by 3 bases, the J end by 1 base, with 7 bases between. The CDR3: CASSFGWSGANVLTF. The CDR3 DNA sequence: TGTGCCAGCAGTTTTGGTTGGTCTGGGGCCAACGTCCTGACTTTC.

This clonotype has only a few counts. The chain links TRBV7-2 to TRBJ2-7; D might be TRBD2 (7 bases). V lost 4 bases to trimming and J lost 1 base, with 20 bases between them. The V gene's germline CDR1 is SGHTA and CDR2 FQGNSA. The CDR3 covers 17 residues. CDR3 sequence (DNA): TGTGCCAGCAGCTCAGGGAAGTGGGGGGGCGGGTCCTACGAGCAGTACTTC. This sequence encodes CASSSGKWGGGSYEQYF.

The V call is TRBV18, the J call TRBJ2-6, with D perhaps given as TRBD1 or TRBD2 (5 bases each). V was shortened by 6 bases and J by 0 bases, with 18 bases between the two germline ends. This CDR3 spans 18 amino acids. The germline V gene has CDR1 KGHSH and CDR2 LQKENI. As DNA, the CDR3 is TGTGCCAGCTCGGCCTCGGGGCAAGGGCACTCTGGGGCCAACGTCCTGACTTTC. As protein: CASSASGQGHSGANVLTF.

This clonotype was found a few times. The chain employs TRBV11-2 and TRBJ2-7; 9 bases match TRBD2. Germline loops: CDR1 SGHAT, CDR2 FQNNGV. The CDR3 loop spans 15 amino acids. V dropped 2 bases and J dropped 7; count of bases not matched to a gene: 9. CDR3 nucleotide sequence: TGTGCCAGCAGCTTAAGGAGGGCGGGAGGGCATGAGCAGTACTTC. Protein: CASSLRRAGGHEQYF. Full variable domain (rest looked up from reference TRBV11-2 and TRBJ2-7): EAGVAQSPRYKIIEKRQSVAFWCNPISGHATLYWYQQILGQGPKLLIQFQNNGVVDDSQLPKDRFSAERLKGVDSTLKIQPAKLEDSAVYLCASSLRRAGGHEQYFGPGTRLTVT.

The rearrangement links TRBV7-8 to TRBJ1-1; a weak D match, TRBD1 (5 bases). V gave up 0 bases and J gave up 1 base, with 9 bases separating them. CDR1 is SGHVS, CDR2 FQNEAQ, per germline. There are 15 residues in the CDR3. The chain's CDR3 is CASSLAGRKNTEAFF. CDR3 sequence (DNA): TGTGCCAGCAGCTTAGCGGGGCGGAAGAACACTGAAGCTTTCTTT.

The rearrangement uses TRBV4-3 and TRBJ2-7; TRBD2 agrees at 8 bases. The CDR3 spans 16 residues. The V gene end was trimmed by 1 base and the J gene end by 4 bases; junction bases not matched to a gene: 9. Germline CDR1 reads LGHNA; CDR2 reads YSLEER. In nucleotides, the CDR3 is TGCGCCAGCAGCCAAGGTCCGTCAAGCGGGAGTTACGAGCAGTACTTC. It encodes CASSQGPSSGSYEQYF.

The V call is TRBV7-9, the J call TRBJ2-2; either TRBD1 or TRBD2 may supply D (6 bases each). Germline values: CDR1 SEHNR, CDR2 FQNEAQ (reference sequence). Trimming left V 4 bases short and J 4 bases short, with 13 bases between. This CDR3 is 15 amino acids long. The CDR3 DNA sequence: TGTGCCAGCAGCTGGGGGGCTCTGCCCACCGGGGAGCTGTTTTTT. It encodes CASSWGALPTGELFF.

This clonotype was found many times. This chain connects TRBV5-1 to TRBJ2-1; 7 bases are a match to TRBD2. This CDR3 is built from 16 residues. Germline assignment: CDR1 SGHRS and CDR2 YFSETQ. V was clipped by 0 bases and J by 9 bases; unmatched bases: 12. The CDR3 sequence is CASSLGAGTISREQFF. DNA of the CDR3: TGCGCCAGCAGCTTGGGGGCCGGGACTATCTCCCGTGAGCAGTTCTTC.

The sample holds many counts of this clonotype. The gene calls are TRBV5-1 and TRBJ2-7; 12 bases map to TRBD2. The germline V gene encodes CDR1 SGHRS and CDR2 YFSETQ. Losses at the gene ends were 3 bases for V and 0 bases for J; bases not matched to a gene: 7. This CDR3 has 17 amino acids. The CDR3 loop reads CASSSLAGGLSSYEQYF. The CDR3 DNA sequence: TGCGCCAGCAGCTCACTAGCGGGAGGCCTAAGCTCCTACGAGCAGTACTTC.

The chain employs TRBV4-3 and TRBJ1-1; D uncertain. Deletions cut 1 base from V and 4 bases from J, with 10 bases between. This CDR3 is built from 14 residues. Germline loops: CDR1 LGHNA, CDR2 YSLEER. The CDR3 DNA reads TGCGCCAGCAGCCAAGTAGGGATGGGCACTGAAGCTTTCTTT. Its protein product is CASSQVGMGTEAFF.

The chain combines TRBV12-3 or TRBV12-4 with TRBJ1-6; D call uncertain. The germline V and J ends were trimmed by 2 bases and 5 bases, with 10 bases remaining between them. This CDR3 contains 15 residues. The CDR3 DNA reads as TGTGCCAGCAGTTTATCCCCGGGAGATAATTCACCCCTCCACTTT. Translation: CASSLSPGDNSPLHF.

This sequence joins TRBV9 and TRBJ2-1, with TRBD2 matching over 8 bases. The CDR3 contains 17 residues. V trimming: 0 bases; J trimming: 0 bases; junction bases outside the gene matches: 5. Germline V CDR1 and CDR2: SGDLS, YYNGEE. The CDR3 region is CASSVGGLGSSYNEQFF. CDR3 DNA: TGTGCCAGCAGCGTAGGGGGACTAGGCAGCTCCTACAATGAGCAGTTCTTC.

This clonotype was counted ten times or more. The V call is TRBV5-6, the J call TRBJ1-5, with 7 bases identical to TRBD1. Losses at the gene ends were 3 bases for V and 2 bases for J; bases not matched to a gene: 8. In germline, CDR1 is SGHDT, CDR2 YYEEEE. The CDR3 extends over 16 amino acids. CDR3 in amino acids: CASSSAGQSRNQPQHF. The CDR3, as DNA: TGTGCCAGCAGCTCGGCGGGACAGTCCCGCAATCAGCCCCAGCATTTT.